A single T cell receptor (beta chain) is shown here with its context. The data were taken from a study of blood T cell repertoires in COVID-19. The CDR3 is made up of 15 amino acids. With 3 bases clipped from V and 7 bases from J, the junction kept 5 bases outside the gene matches. Germline loops: CDR1 SGHDN, CDR2 FVKESK. Data came from immunoSEQ multiplex PCR; TCRdb stores just in-frame clones and leaves some out. The sample lists under 100,000 clones, 90% occurring once. This clonotype was obtained from a man aged 45-65 years with acute or convalescent COVID-19. The genes are TRBV14 and TRBJ2-1; 11 nucleotides agree with TRBD2. The sample taken for sequencing was peripheral blood. CDR3 in amino acids: CASSQRTSGWNEQFF. CDR3 sequence (DNA): TGTGCCAGCAGCCAGCGGACTAGCGGGTGGAATGAGCAGTTCTTC.